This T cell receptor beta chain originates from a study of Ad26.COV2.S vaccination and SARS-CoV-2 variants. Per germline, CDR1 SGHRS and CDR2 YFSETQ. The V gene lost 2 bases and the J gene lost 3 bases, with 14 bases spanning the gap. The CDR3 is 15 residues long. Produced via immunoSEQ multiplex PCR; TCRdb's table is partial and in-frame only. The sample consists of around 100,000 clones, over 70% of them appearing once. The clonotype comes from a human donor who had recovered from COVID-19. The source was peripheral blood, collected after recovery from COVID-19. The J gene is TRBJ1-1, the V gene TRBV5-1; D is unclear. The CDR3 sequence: CASSFGVFLDTEAFF. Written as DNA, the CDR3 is TGCGCCAGCAGCTTCGGGGTATTTTTGGACACTGAAGCTTTCTTT.